A selection of T cell receptor beta chains follows, all from one sample in a study of beta chain features in type 1 diabetes. The method was immunoSEQ multiplex PCR; TCRdb's version includes in-frame clones alone and lacks a portion of them. The table has approximately 470,000 clones, approximately 28% seen once. The sequencing input was naive CD4+ T cells from blood. The origin of the receptors is a man in his late teens or twenties in good health. CDR3s include the opening cysteine and the closing phenylalanine or tryptophan. A D gene is named only where the DNA matches it firmly. The size field is filled for only some rows; it gives once, few, many or a size class.

NA TRBJ2-1 once 14 TRBV18 TGTGCCAGCTCACCATTCAGGCAAAACAATGAGCAGTTCTTC CASSPFRQNNEQFF
NA TRBJ2-5 few 16 TRBV28 TGTGCCAGCAGTTTACGGAAATGGCCAGGGTCCGAGACCCAGTACTTC CASSLRKWPGSETQYF
NA TRBJ2-5 NA 12 TRBV5-1 TGCGCCAGCCGGGCTGGTGTTCAGACCCAGTACTTC CASRAGVQTQYF
TRBD1 TRBJ2-5 few 13 TRBV9 TGTGCCAGCAGCTTCCAGGCAGGGGGGACCCAGTACTTC CASSFQAGGTQYF
TRBD2 TRBJ2-5 few 15 TRBV5-4 TGTGCCAGCAGCTCGGGGACTAGCGGGATGGAGACCCAGTACTTC CASSSGTSGMETQYF
NA TRBJ2-7 few 17 TRBV29-1 TGCAGCGTTGTAGGGGACATACTTCACCAAAACTCCTACGAGCAGTACTTC CSVVGDILHQNSYEQYF
NA TRBJ2-1 NA 13 TRBV30 TGCTCATGGAGTGAGGACTCCTACAATGAGCAGTTCTTC CSWSEDSYNEQFF
TRBD1 TRBJ2-7 NA 14 TRBV7-2 TGTGCCAGCACTTGGACAGGGTTGATCTACGAGCAGTACTTC CASTWTGLIYEQYF
NA TRBJ2-1 NA 15 TRBV9 TGTGCCAGCAGCGTAGCTCAAGTAAGGGACTATGAGCAGTTCTTC CASSVAQVRDYEQFF
TRBD2 TRBJ2-7 NA 16 TRBV7-9 TGTGCCAGCAGCTTATTCGGCCTAGCGGGAGTTGGCGAGCAGTACTTC CASSLFGLAGVGEQYF
NA TRBJ2-1 NA 13 TRBV29-1 TGCAGCGTTGAAGGGTCGCTAGGGAATGAGCAGTTCTTC CSVEGSLGNEQFF
TRBD2 TRBJ2-1 NA 14 TRBV4-2 TGTGCCAGCAGCCAAGATCGGGGAGGGAGGAAATCGTTCTTC CASSQDRGGRKSFF
TRBD2 TRBJ2-7 NA 16 TRBV4-2 TGTGCCAGCAGCCAAGTCACTAGCGGGAGCTCCTACGAGCAGTACTTC CASSQVTSGSSYEQYF
NA TRBJ1-5 NA 14 TRBV4-1 TGCGCCAGCAGCCAAGTGGGGAGCAATCAGCCCCAGCATTTT CASSQVGSNQPQHF
NA TRBJ2-1 NA 14 TRBV29-1 TGCAGCGTTGTAGCGCGCGGCTCCTACAATGAGCAGTTCTTC CSVVARGSYNEQFF
NA TRBJ2-1 NA 15 TRBV6-1 TGTGCCAGCAGTGAAGTAAGCCTAGTCTACAATGAGCAGTTCTTC CASSEVSLVYNEQFF
NA TRBJ2-5 few 13 TRBV7-9 TGTGCCAGCAGCGGATCCGGGCAAGAGACCCAGTACTTC CASSGSGQETQYF
TRBD1 TRBJ2-7 NA 14 TRBV7-2 TGTGCCAGCAGTAAAGACAGGGCGCCCTACGAGCAGTACTTC CASSKDRAPYEQYF
NA TRBJ2-5 few 14 TRBV15 TGTGCCACCAGCCGCCAGACCCCAGAAGAGACCCAGTACTTC CATSRQTPEETQYF
NA TRBJ2-5 NA 12 TRBV7-2 TGTGCCAGCAGCTTACGTGAGGAGACCCAGTACTTC CASSLREETQYF
NA TRBJ2-3 NA 13 TRBV30 TGTGCCTGGAGTGTCCGAAGCACAGATACGCAGTATTTT CAWSVRSTDTQYF
NA TRBJ2-1 few 13 TRBV25-1 TGTGCCAGCAGCAGGAATTCCTACAATGAGCAGTTCTTC CASSRNSYNEQFF
TRBD1 TRBJ2-1 few 13 TRBV5-1 TGCGCCAGCGGGACAGGGAAAGGGAATGAGCAGTTCTTC CASGTGKGNEQFF
TRBD2 TRBJ2-3 few 13 TRBV29-1 TGCGGCGGACTAGCGGGGATCACAGATACGCAGTATTTT CGGLAGITDTQYF
NA TRBJ2-1 NA 13 TRBV10-3 TGTGCCATCAGTGAGTCGGGAAACAATGAGCAGTTCTTC CAISESGNNEQFF
NA TRBJ2-5 once 13 TRBV30 TGTGCCTGGAGTCAGGGGCCAGGGGAGACCCAGTACTTC CAWSQGPGETQYF